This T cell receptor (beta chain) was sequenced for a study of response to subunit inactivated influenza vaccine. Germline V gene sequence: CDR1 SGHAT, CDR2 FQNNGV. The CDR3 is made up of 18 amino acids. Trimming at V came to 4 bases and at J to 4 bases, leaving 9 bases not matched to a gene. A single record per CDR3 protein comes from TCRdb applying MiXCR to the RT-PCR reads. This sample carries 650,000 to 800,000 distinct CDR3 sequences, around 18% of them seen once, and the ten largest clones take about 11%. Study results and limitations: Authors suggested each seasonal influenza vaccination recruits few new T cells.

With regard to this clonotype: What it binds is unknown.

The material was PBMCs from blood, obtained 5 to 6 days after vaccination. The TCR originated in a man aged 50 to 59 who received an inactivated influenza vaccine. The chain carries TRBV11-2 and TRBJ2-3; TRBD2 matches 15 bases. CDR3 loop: CASSSGLAGGRIADTQYF. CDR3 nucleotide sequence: TGTGCCAGCAGCTCCGGACTAGCGGGGGGGCGAATCGCAGATACGCAGTATTTT.